This entry lists 20 T cell receptor beta chains sequenced from one sample in a study of cytomegalovirus exposure and HLA in healthy donors listed by TCRdb under 2017. Receptor amplification or capture employed the immunoSEQ multiplex PCR assay. TCRdb took this table from immuneACCESS and kept in-frame rearrangements with V and J called. Such tables lack part of the clones; where checked against another copy, unresolved V genes explain under half of the gap, and the rest is unexplained. The table for this sample lists about 360,000 clones; about nine tenths of them were counted only once. The ten most abundant clones make up 0.83% of the sample. Sequencing was performed on PBMCs. These receptors all stem from a woman aged 18-29 years in good health and CMV-seronegative.

The J gene is TRBJ2-1, the V gene TRBV7-9, with 15 nucleotides matching TRBD2. Germline V gene sequence: CDR1 SEHNR, CDR2 FQNEAQ (reference sequence). J gave up 0 bases and V 4 bases, and 7 bases lay outside the gene matches. The CDR3 covers 19 residues. The CDR3 sequence: CASSSGLAGGTSSYNEQFF. CDR3 coding DNA: TGTGCCAGCAGCTCGGGACTAGCGGGGGGCACGAGCTCCTACAATGAGCAGTTCTTC.

The chain joins TRBV10-1 to TRBJ2-1; D possibly corresponds to TRBD1 (5 bases). From germline, CDR1 is WNHNN and CDR2 SYGVQD (reference sequence). Trimming cost V 4 bases and J 9 bases, with 13 bases left between them. The CDR3 extends over 13 amino acids. The CDR3 protein is CASSGQGYGEQFF. As DNA, the CDR3 is TGCGCCAGCAGTGGTCAGGGCTATGGTGAGCAGTTCTTC.

CDR3 DNA sequence: TGTGCCAGCAGCGGACGGGGACGGGCTAGCGGGAGAGATGAGCAGTTCTTC. It translates to CASSGRGRASGRDEQFF. The V call is TRBV9, the J call TRBJ2-1, with TRBD2 identical over 10 bases. The germline CDR1 and CDR2 sequences are SGDLS and YYNGEE. Losses at the gene ends were 3 bases for V and 8 bases for J; bases not matched to a gene: 14. This CDR3 comprises 17 residues.

This clone was seen once. The chain recombines TRBV27 with TRBJ1-4, with 11 bases aligning to TRBD1. The length of the CDR3 is 14 residues. The trim removed 7 bases at V and 8 bases at J, leaving 6 bases unmatched. Germline-derived CDR1 and CDR2 are MNHEY and SMNVEV (reference sequence). Here the CDR3 reads CASTRTGGAEKLFF. Written as DNA, the CDR3 is TGTGCCAGCACTCGGACAGGGGGCGCGGAAAAACTGTTTTTT.

This clone appeared once. The chain has TRBV18 and TRBJ1-1, with TRBD1 identical over 7 bases. CDR1 and CDR2 (germline): KGHSH, LQKENI. The CDR3 runs to 15 residues. The junction had 8 bases not matched to a gene; V was cut back by 3 bases and J by 4 bases. CDR3 bases: TGTGCCAGCTCACCCGACAGGGTTCCGGCCACTGAAGCTTTCTTT. This translates into CASSPDRVPATEAFF.

This chain links TRBV28 with TRBJ1-5; D not certain. Trimming took off 1 base at V and 5 bases at J, with 12 bases between the two ends. The CDR3 runs to 15 residues. Germline-derived CDR1 and CDR2 are MDHEN and SYDVKM. The CDR3 sequence: CASSLFGSFYQPQHF. Here the CDR3 DNA reads TGTGCCAGCAGTTTATTTGGCAGTTTTTATCAGCCCCAGCATTTT.

This chain links TRBV2 with TRBJ2-7, with D perhaps matching TRBD2 (5 bases). Trimming took 6 bases from V and 3 from J, leaving 9 bases between them. This CDR3 is 12 amino acids long. Looked up from germline, CDR1 is SNHLY and CDR2 is FYNNEI. CDR3 sequence reads: CASRVAGYEQYF. CDR3 coding DNA: TGTGCCAGCAGAGTGGCGGGCTACGAGCAGTACTTC. The variable domain in full, completed from reference TRBV2 and TRBJ2-7, reads EPEVTQTPSHQVTQMGQEVILRCVPISNHLYFYWYRQILGQKVEFLVSFYNNEISEKSEIFDDQFSVERPDGSNFTLKIRSTKLEDSAMYFCASRVAGYEQYFGPGTRLTVT.

This chain connects TRBV6-1 to TRBJ2-5; 9 bases align to TRBD2. There are 16 residues in the CDR3. Germline trimming cut 4 bases from V and 4 bases from J; bases unmatched to any gene: 10. The germline gives CDR1 MNHNS, CDR2 SASEGT. In nucleotides, the CDR3 is TGTGCCAGCAGTGCTGACACGGGCGGGAGGGCAGAGACCCAGTACTTC. Its translation is CASSADTGGRAETQYF.

This chain links TRBV27 with TRBJ2-3, with 10 bases identical to TRBD2. CDR3 length: 18 residues. Germline V gene lookup returns CDR1 MNHEY and CDR2 SMNVEV (reference sequence). V lost 4 bases, J lost 2 bases, and 12 bases stayed unmatched. The CDR3 nucleotides are TGTGCCAGCAGTTCCAGCGGGGGGGCCTTAATATACACAGATACGCAGTATTTT. It codes for CASSSSGGALIYTDTQYF.

CDR3: CASSQNLAERDTQYF. The CDR3 DNA reads as TGTGCCAGCAGCCAAAACCTAGCGGAGAGGGATACGCAGTATTTT. V and J are TRBV4-2 and TRBJ2-3, with 7 bases aligning to TRBD2. Germline V gives CDR1 LGHNA, CDR2 YNFKEQ. The V segment lost 2 bases and the J segment 6 bases; nucleotides outside the gene matches: 8. The CDR3 loop spans 15 amino acids.

This CDR3 is CASGLNGGSFTTYNEQFF. The CDR3 DNA is TGTGCTAGTGGTTTGAACGGAGGTTCCTTCACGACCTACAATGAGCAGTTCTTC. V is TRBV12-5 and J is TRBJ2-1, with D perhaps matching TRBD2 (5 bases). CDR1 is LGHNT, CDR2 FRNRAP, per germline. Trimming shortened V by 2 bases and J by 2 bases, and 19 bases separated the two germline ends. The CDR3 is 18 residues long.

This clone appeared once. The chain carries TRBV2 and TRBJ1-5; no firm D call. Trimming removed 2 bases at V and 5 bases at J, with 13 bases between. Germline loops: CDR1 SNHLY, CDR2 FYNNEI. The CDR3 loop spans 15 amino acids. CDR3 sequence: CASSERANYHQPQHF. In DNA, the CDR3 is TGTGCCAGCAGTGAAAGAGCAAACTATCATCAGCCCCAGCATTTT. Filled out from reference TRBV2 and TRBJ1-5, the complete variable domain reads EPEVTQTPSHQVTQMGQEVILRCVPISNHLYFYWYRQILGQKVEFLVSFYNNEISEKSEIFDDQFSVERPDGSNFTLKIRSTKLEDSAMYFCASSERANYHQPQHFGDGTRLSIL.

This chain connects TRBV6-6 to TRBJ2-7; D is unclear. This CDR3 is built from 14 residues. Trimming removed 0 bases from V and 7 bases from J, with 13 bases in between. CDR1 MNHNY and CDR2 SVGAGI come from the germline V gene (reference sequence). This CDR3 reads CASSYSHPPVEQYF. The CDR3 DNA reads as TGTGCCAGCAGTTACTCCCACCCTCCGGTAGAGCAGTACTTC.

The rearrangement joins TRBV28 to TRBJ1-4; 8 positions match TRBD1. V dropped 6 bases and J dropped 8; count of bases not matched to a gene: 17. Germline V gives CDR1 MDHEN, CDR2 SYDVKM. This CDR3 comprises 17 residues. The CDR3 region has the DNA TGTGCCAGCAGAATCTCGACAGGGGTAAAAGTGGTGGAAAAACTGTTTTTT. Translation gives CASRISTGVKVVEKLFF.

V is TRBV19 and J is TRBJ1-1; TRBD1 aligns across 9 bases. The CDR3 is 17 residues long. Germline trimming cut 6 bases from V and 0 bases from J; bases unmatched to any gene: 11. Germline-derived CDR1 and CDR2 are LNHDA and SQIVND (reference sequence). CDR3 sequence: CASRDGNRGLLNTEAFF. CDR3 coding DNA: TGTGCCAGTAGGGACGGGAACAGGGGGCTTTTGAACACTGAAGCTTTCTTT.

The gene calls are TRBV19 and TRBJ1-1, with 8 nucleotides matching TRBD1. Per germline, CDR1 LNHDA and CDR2 SQIVND (reference sequence). This CDR3 has 17 amino acids. V dropped 5 bases and J dropped 0; count of bases not matched to a gene: 11. CDR3 DNA: TGTGCCAGTAGTGTGGACAGGGCCCTCCATCTGAACACTGAAGCTTTCTTT. Its protein is CASSVDRALHLNTEAFF. The entire variable domain, with the rest obtained from reference TRBV19 and TRBJ1-1, is as follows: DGGITQSPKYLFRKEGQNVTLSCEQNLNHDAMYWYRQDPGQGLRLIYYSQIVNDFQKGDIAEGYSVSREKKESFPLTVTSAQKNPTAFYLCASSVDRALHLNTEAFFGQGTRLTVV.

Concerning this clone itself: The sample contains more than one DNA sequence encoding this CDR3. The chain joins TRBV13 to TRBJ1-1, with D perhaps matching TRBD1 (5 bases). This CDR3 region has 13 residues. The germline V gene has CDR1 PRHDT and CDR2 FYEKMQ (reference sequence). Trimming took off 4 bases at V and 4 bases at J, with 10 bases between the two ends. The CDR3 protein is CASSSLGGTEAFF. The CDR3, as DNA: TGTGCCAGCAGCTCCCTCGGGGGCACTGAAGCTTTCTTT.

The chain has TRBV12-2 and TRBJ1-5; the D segment call TRBD1 is taken from the table without a DNA check. TRBV12-2 corresponds to a pseudogene. The CDR3 has 15 residues. This CDR3 is CASRLQGTASQPQHF. CDR3 sequence (DNA): TGTGCAAGTCGCTTGCAGGGGACCGCCAGTCAGCCCCAGCATTTT.

This clone was counted once. The chain joins TRBV6-4 to TRBJ2-1, with 11 positions matching TRBD2. CDR1 MRHNA and CDR2 SNTAGT come from the germline V gene. V was pared by 6 bases and J by 9 bases, with 4 bases of the junction left unmatched. The CDR3 extends over 13 amino acids. CDR3 DNA: TGTGCCAGCAGCCTGACTAGCGGGATTGAGCAGTTCTTC. Encoded protein: CASSLTSGIEQFF.

The chain is built from TRBV6-5 and TRBJ1-1; D is undetermined. The CDR3 extends over 15 amino acids. The germline V and J ends were trimmed by 6 bases and 0 bases, with 14 bases remaining between them. In germline, CDR1 is MNHEY, CDR2 SVGAGI. CDR3 nucleotide sequence: TGTGCCAGCAGGAGGGCACGTAACATGAACACTGAAGCTTTCTTT. Its protein product is CASRRARNMNTEAFF.